Listed here are 25 T cell receptor beta chains from one sample, sequenced in a study of shared clonotypes between healthy human individuals. Sequencing used immunoSEQ multiplex PCR; TCRdb keeps in-frame clones, though not all of them. The profile covers approximately 980,000 clones, with over 60% appearing a single time and 1.5% taken by the ten largest. The sequencing sample was made of memory CD4+ T cells sorted from blood. Subset in this sample: CD45RA-negative fraction. The receptors here all came from a man younger than 30 in good health.

V is TRBV5-4 and J is TRBJ2-1; 8 nucleotides match TRBD2. CDR1 and CDR2 (germline): SGHNT, YYREEE (reference sequence). The CDR3 has 15 amino acids. The V segment lost 5 bases and the J segment 3 bases; nucleotides outside the gene matches: 7. The CDR3 DNA sequence: TGTGCCAGCAGTTCCGGGACTAGAAACTACAATGAGCAGTTCTTC. Protein product: CASSSGTRNYNEQFF.

This chain uses TRBV5-6 with TRBJ2-7; tentative D call: TRBD1 (6 bases). V lost 1 base and J lost 9, with 14 bases in between. In germline, CDR1 is SGHDT, CDR2 YYEEEE. CDR3 length equals 13 residues. CDR3 region: CASSLSRGISQYF. The CDR3 bases are TGTGCCAGCAGCTTGAGCAGGGGTATATCGCAGTACTTC.

The count of this clone is one. The chain recombines TRBV12-1 with TRBJ2-7; the D call in the table, TRBD2, was not verified against the DNA. TRBV12-1 is an annotated pseudogene. The CDR3 consists of 19 residues. This CDR3 reads CASSFNLGPSGSKKGRQHF. The CDR3 nucleotides are TGTGCCAGCAGCTTTAATCTAGGTCCTAGCGGGAGTAAGAAGGGCCGGCAGCACTTC.

The V call is TRBV10-3, the J call TRBJ2-7; a weak D match, TRBD1 (6 bases). Trimming removed 2 bases at V and 0 bases at J, with 17 bases between. Per germline, CDR1 ENHRY and CDR2 SYGVKD. This CDR3 has 17 amino acids. CDR3 in DNA: TGTGCCATCAGTGAGACTCGACCGGGACAAAGCTCCTACGAGCAGTACTTC. This sequence encodes CAISETRPGQSSYEQYF.

V and J are TRBV18 and TRBJ2-3; the D is unclear. V lost 5 bases to trimming and J lost 4 bases, with 7 bases between them. This CDR3 has 12 residues. Germline V lookup: CDR1 KGHSH, CDR2 LQKENI. DNA for the CDR3: TGTGCCAGCTCATCTTCAGCAGATACGCAGTATTTT. Translated, it gives CASSSSADTQYF.

The rearrangement uses TRBV2 and TRBJ2-2; D gene uncertain. Germline assignment: CDR1 SNHLY and CDR2 FYNNEI. This CDR3 comprises 15 residues. Trimming left V 6 bases short and J 5 bases short, with 16 bases between. This CDR3 reads CASSIEHPGTGELFF. The CDR3 DNA is TGTGCCAGCAGCATCGAACACCCGGGTACCGGGGAGCTGTTTTTT. The variable domain in full, completed from reference TRBV2 and TRBJ2-2, reads EPEVTQTPSHQVTQMGQEVILRCVPISNHLYFYWYRQILGQKVEFLVSFYNNEISEKSEIFDDQFSVERPDGSNFTLKIRSTKLEDSAMYFCASSIEHPGTGELFFGEGSRLTVL.

On this clone itself: At the DNA level, this CDR3 is encoded by other sequences in the same sample as well. This rearrangement joins TRBV18 to TRBJ2-5, with D perhaps TRBD2 (6 bases). The CDR3 has 14 residues. V was shortened by 2 bases and J by 4 bases, with 11 bases between the two germline ends. Per the germline V gene, CDR1 is KGHSH and CDR2 is LQKENI. For the CDR3, the DNA is TGTGCCAGCTCACCATTGGGAGGTAGAGAGACCCAGTACTTC. Translation: CASSPLGGRETQYF.

This clone was counted a single time. The chain recombines TRBV29-1 with TRBJ2-5; 12 bases match TRBD2. The CDR3 sequence is 17 residues long. Germline values: CDR1 SQVTM, CDR2 ANQGSEA. V lost 1 base to trimming and J lost 1 base; unmatched junction nucleotides: 7. The CDR3 loop reads CSVEGGPSGGAQETQYF. Written as DNA, the CDR3 is TGCAGCGTTGAAGGGGGCCCTAGCGGGGGGGCCCAAGAGACCCAGTACTTC.

The genes are TRBV7-6 and TRBJ2-2; D is possibly TRBD2 (6 bases). The CDR3 is 15 amino acids. Deletions cut 5 bases from V and 5 bases from J, with 15 bases between. Germline lookup yields CDR1 SGHVS and CDR2 FNYEAQ. CDR3 DNA sequence: TGTGCCAGCAGCACAACTAGCATGGGAACCGGGGAGCTGTTTTTT. Its translation: CASSTTSMGTGELFF.

This clone was found a few times. Other DNA sequences in this sample translate to the same CDR3. This sequence joins TRBV2 and TRBJ1-5; the D is unclear. V shed 2 bases and J shed 3 bases, with 8 bases lying between them. The CDR3 sequence is 14 residues long. CDR1 and CDR2 from the germline V gene are SNHLY and FYNNEI. The CDR3 region is CASSESQFNQPQHF. The DNA for the CDR3 is TGTGCCAGCAGTGAATCACAGTTCAATCAGCCCCAGCATTTT.

The chain joins TRBV11-3 to TRBJ2-2, with D unclear. The V gene's germline CDR1 is SGHNT and CDR2 YENEEA. CDR3 length: 12 residues. Trimming took 9 bases from V and 3 from J, leaving 8 bases between them. CDR3 in amino acids: CASESDTGELFF. Here the CDR3 DNA reads TGTGCCAGTGAATCGGACACCGGGGAGCTGTTTTTT.

Concerning this clone: The same CDR3 arises from other DNA sequences in this sample as well. The chain employs TRBV18 and TRBJ1-1; a weak D match, TRBD1 (5 bases). V was clipped by 3 bases and J by 4 bases, with 12 bases between them. CDR1 and CDR2 (germline): KGHSH, LQKENI. CDR3 length equals 14 residues. The CDR3 DNA is TGTGCCAGCTCACCTCCCAGCAGGGCCACTGAAGCTTTCTTT. Amino acid sequence: CASSPPSRATEAFF. Full variable domain (missing parts from reference TRBV18 and TRBJ1-1): NAGVMQNPRHLVRRRGQEARLRCSPMKGHSHVYWYRQLPEEGLKFMVYLQKENIIDESGMPKERFSAEFPKEGPSILRIQQVVRGDSAAYFCASSPPSRATEAFFGQGTRLTVV.

This chain connects TRBV30 to TRBJ1-4, with D unclear. Germline loops: CDR1 GTSNPN, CDR2 SVGIG (reference sequence). The CDR3 extends over 13 amino acids. The V and J ends lost 3 bases and 5 bases respectively, with 10 bases between them. CDR3 region: CAWSRDPNEKLFF. The CDR3 DNA reads TGTGCCTGGAGCCGGGATCCAAATGAAAAACTGTTTTTT.

The gene calls are TRBV19 and TRBJ2-4; D uncertain. This CDR3 is 20 amino acids long. V was cut by 3 bases and J by 1 base, with 25 bases left in between. CDR1 and CDR2 from the germline V gene are LNHDA and SQIVND (reference sequence). The CDR3 DNA is TGTGCCAGTAGTATTTCCTCGTTTTTTGGCGGCACTCTGGCCAAAAACATTCAGTACTTC. It yields the protein CASSISSFFGGTLAKNIQYF. The variable domain in full, completed from reference TRBV19 and TRBJ2-4, reads DGGITQSPKYLFRKEGQNVTLSCEQNLNHDAMYWYRQDPGQGLRLIYYSQIVNDFQKGDIAEGYSVSREKKESFPLTVTSAQKNPTAFYLCASSISSFFGGTLAKNIQYFGAGTRLSVL.

This clone was detected only a few times. The genes are TRBV19 and TRBJ1-5; D may be TRBD1 (5 bases). Deletions cut 7 bases from V and 3 bases from J, with 13 bases between. Germline assignment: CDR1 LNHDA and CDR2 SQIVND (reference sequence). The CDR3 runs 14 residues. CDR3 residues: CASMGQTLNQPQHF. The CDR3 DNA reads as TGTGCCAGTATGGGGCAGACCCTCAATCAGCCCCAGCATTTT.

The J gene is TRBJ2-5, the V gene TRBV6-6; D is possibly TRBD1 (7 bases). The CDR3 has 13 amino acids. Germline CDR1 reads MNHNY; CDR2 reads SVGAGI (reference sequence). With 10 bases removed from V and 5 bases from J, the gap between germline ends came to 17 bases. In DNA form, the CDR3 reads TGTGCCACGGAACGGAGGGGGCGGGAGACCCAGTACTTC. Protein product: CATERRGRETQYF.

The genes are TRBV7-2 and TRBJ2-1; TRBD2 aligns across 11 bases. CDR1 is SGHTA, CDR2 FQGNSA, per germline. The ends lost 4 bases at V and 8 bases at J; junction bases unmatched: 7. The CDR3 runs 15 residues. CDR3 protein: CASSSVAGGPDEQFF. The CDR3 coding sequence is TGTGCCAGCAGCTCGGTAGCGGGGGGGCCGGATGAGCAGTTCTTC.

The gene calls are TRBV1 and TRBJ2-1; the table's D call TRBD2 went unverified against the DNA. TRBV1 is marked as a pseudogene. This CDR3 has 16 amino acids. The CDR3 sequence is CTSSPKRSCPLNEQFF. The CDR3 nucleotides read TGCACCAGCAGCCCGAAGCGGAGCTGCCCTTTGAATGAGCAGTTCTTC.

V and J are TRBV5-6 and TRBJ1-5, with 9 bases fitting TRBD1. Looked up from germline, CDR1 is SGHDT and CDR2 is YYEEEE. This CDR3 has 15 amino acids. Trimming at V came to 1 base and at J to 4 bases, leaving 3 bases not matched to a gene. The CDR3 nucleotides are TGTGCCAGCAGCTTGTTTGGACAGGGGAATCAGCCCCAGCATTTT. Residues: CASSLFGQGNQPQHF.

The CDR3 DNA is TGTGCCAGCAGTAGGGGGGCCAGCGATACGCAGTATTTT. Encoded protein: CASSRGASDTQYF. The chain is built from TRBV2 and TRBJ2-3, with D tentatively TRBD1 or TRBD2 (6 bases each). This CDR3 has 13 amino acids. Germline V lookup: CDR1 SNHLY, CDR2 FYNNEI. Between the trimmed V and J ends, which lost 5 bases and 6 bases, there was a span of 12 bases. The variable domain in full, with the rest retrieved from reference TRBV2 and TRBJ2-3, is EPEVTQTPSHQVTQMGQEVILRCVPISNHLYFYWYRQILGQKVEFLVSFYNNEISEKSEIFDDQFSVERPDGSNFTLKIRSTKLEDSAMYFCASSRGASDTQYFGPGTRLTVL.

V gene TRBV5-5 combines with J gene TRBJ2-7; D remains ambiguous. The CDR3 is made up of 11 amino acids. V was clipped by 2 bases and J by 4 bases, with 4 bases between them. CDR1 and CDR2 from the germline V gene are SGHKS and YYEKEE (reference sequence). CDR3 coding DNA: TGTGCCAGCAGCTTCGCTTACGAGCAGTACTTC. Protein product: CASSFAYEQYF.

This chain links TRBV7-9 with TRBJ2-1; the match to TRBD2 covers 7 bases. The ends lost 5 bases at V and 9 bases at J; junction bases unmatched: 13. The length of the CDR3 is 15 residues. In germline, CDR1 is SEHNR, CDR2 FQNEAQ (reference sequence). CDR3 region: CASSLLSGGKGEQFF. The CDR3 bases are TGTGCCAGCAGCCTTCTTTCGGGAGGAAAGGGTGAGCAGTTCTTC.

This clone was counted only a few times. The chain links TRBV4-3 to TRBJ2-7; TRBD2 might be the D (6 bases). CDR3 length equals 15 residues. V dropped 4 bases and J dropped 4 bases, with 17 bases sitting between them. Germline CDR1 LGHNA, CDR2 YSLEER. The CDR3 DNA reads TGCGCCAGCAGCCCCCTTGTGGCAGGGAGGTACGAGCAGTACTTC. Encoded protein: CASSPLVAGRYEQYF.

J is TRBJ1-5 and V is TRBV30, with 9 bases that match TRBD1. Germline V gene data show CDR1 as GTSNPN and CDR2 as SVGIG (reference sequence). The length of the CDR3 is 15 residues. J lost 3 bases, V lost 0 bases, and 3 bases had no gene match. The CDR3 DNA is TGTGCCTGGAGTGTCGGACAGGGGATCAATCAGCCCCAGCATTTT. This codes for CAWSVGQGINQPQHF.

The count of this clone is one. This chain links TRBV4-3 with TRBJ1-4; tentative D call: TRBD1 (5 bases). This CDR3 has 13 residues. The V gene's germline CDR1 is LGHNA and CDR2 YSLEER. With 0 bases removed from V and 10 bases from J, the gap between germline ends came to 9 bases. The CDR3 coding sequence is TGCGCCAGCAGCCAAGATTCAGGGCTAAAACTGTTTTTT. Protein sequence: CASSQDSGLKLFF.